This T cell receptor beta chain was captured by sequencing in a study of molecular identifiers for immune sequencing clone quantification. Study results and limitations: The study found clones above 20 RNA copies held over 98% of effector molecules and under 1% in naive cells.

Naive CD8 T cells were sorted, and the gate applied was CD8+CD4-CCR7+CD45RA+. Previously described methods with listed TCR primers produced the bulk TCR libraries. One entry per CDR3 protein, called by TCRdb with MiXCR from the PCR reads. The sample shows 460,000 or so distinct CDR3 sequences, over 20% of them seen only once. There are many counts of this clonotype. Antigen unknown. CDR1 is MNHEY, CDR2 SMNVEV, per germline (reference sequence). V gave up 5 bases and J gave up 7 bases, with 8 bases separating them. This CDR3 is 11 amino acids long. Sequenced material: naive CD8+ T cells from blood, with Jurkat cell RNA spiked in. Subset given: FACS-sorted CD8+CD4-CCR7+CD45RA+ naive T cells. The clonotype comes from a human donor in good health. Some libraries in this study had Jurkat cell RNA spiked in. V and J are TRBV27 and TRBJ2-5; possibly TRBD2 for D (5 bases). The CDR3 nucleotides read TGTGCCAGCAGTAGTGAGGGGACCCAGTACTTC. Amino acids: CASSSEGTQYF.